The rows below give T cell receptor beta chains drawn from one sample of a study of CD8+ T cells in alopecia areata. Sequenced by immunoSEQ multiplex PCR; TCRdb stores in-frame clones only, minus some. In the table there are 150,000 or so clones, around 50% of which are singletons. The sequenced sample was CD4+ T cells sorted from blood. These receptor sequences come from a human donor with alopecia areata. Both conserved end residues are part of each CDR3. Each record gives: D gene, J gene, clone size, CDR3 length, V gene, CDR3 DNA, CDR3 protein. D genes are given only for firm matches. Clone size, where shown, is once, few, many, or a class for clones that have expanded.

D: -
J: TRBJ2-6
size: -
length: 13
V: TRBV5-1
DNA: TGCGCCAGCAGGAACTCTGGGGCCAACGTCCTGACTTTC
CDR3: CASRNSGANVLTF

D: -
J: TRBJ1-1
size: -
length: 15
V: TRBV29-1
DNA: TGCAGCGTTGTATTGAGGCAGAACCTGAACACTGAAGCTTTCTTT
CDR3: CSVVLRQNLNTEAFF

D: -
J: TRBJ2-7
size: -
length: 12
V: TRBV7-9
DNA: TGTGCCAGCAGCTTGGATCAGACAGGAGACTTCTTC
CDR3: CASSLDQTGDFF

D: -
J: TRBJ1-1
size: -
length: 13
V: TRBV2
DNA: TGTGCCAGCTGTGGACAGATAACGACTGAAGCTTTCTTT
CDR3: CASCGQITTEAFF

D: -
J: TRBJ2-5
size: -
length: 17
V: TRBV5-6
DNA: TGTGCCAGCAGCACACCCTTTGAGCGCGATATCCAAGAGACCCAGTACTTC
CDR3: CASSTPFERDIQETQYF

D: -
J: TRBJ2-2
size: -
length: 15
V: TRBV9
DNA: TGTGCCAGCAGCGTAGCTGACGCGAACACCGGGGAGCTGTTTTTT
CDR3: CASSVADANTGELFF

D: TRBD1
J: TRBJ2-1
size: -
length: 18
V: TRBV25-1
DNA: TGTGCCAGCAGTTACTCCCTAAGAACAGGGGGCTCCTACAATGAGCAGTTCTTC
CDR3: CASSYSLRTGGSYNEQFF

D: -
J: TRBJ2-1
size: -
length: 16
V: TRBV4-2
DNA: TGTGCCAGCAGCCTTGCGTCCCCGATGCCCTACAATGAGCAGTTCTTC
CDR3: CASSLASPMPYNEQFF

D: -
J: TRBJ1-1
size: once
length: 13
V: TRBV27
DNA: TGTGCCAGCAGTAAGAGGGAAGACACTGAAGCTTTCTTT
CDR3: CASSKREDTEAFF

D: TRBD1
J: TRBJ1-5
size: -
length: 15
V: TRBV27
DNA: TGTGCCAGCAGTTTTAGGGACAGGGTCCACCAGCCCCAGCATTTT
CDR3: CASSFRDRVHQPQHF

D: -
J: TRBJ2-1
size: -
length: 12
V: TRBV6-5
DNA: TGTGCCAGCAGCCCCCGAGGGGATGAGCAGTTCTTC
CDR3: CASSPRGDEQFF

D: -
J: TRBJ1-1
size: -
length: 15
V: TRBV6-5
DNA: TGTGCCAGCAGTTACTCGGGGGGATTGAACACTGAAGCTTTCTTT
CDR3: CASSYSGGLNTEAFF

D: -
J: TRBJ1-5
size: -
length: 15
V: TRBV11-2
DNA: TGTGCCAGCAGCTGGAACAGGGTCCCCTATCAGCCCCAGCATTTT
CDR3: CASSWNRVPYQPQHF

D: -
J: TRBJ2-2
size: -
length: 14
V: TRBV30
DNA: TGTGCCTGGAGTGTTAGGGAGGAGGACGGGGAGCTGTTTTTT
CDR3: CAWSVREEDGELFF

D: -
J: TRBJ2-5
size: -
length: 15
V: TRBV5-1
DNA: TGCGCCAGCAGCTTGGTGACGGGACCCCAAGAGACCCAGTACTTC
CDR3: CASSLVTGPQETQYF

D: TRBD1
J: TRBJ2-7
size: -
length: 16
V: TRBV28
DNA: TGTGCCAGCAGTTTGCGCCTCTCGGGGACAGGACCCGAGCAGTACTTC
CDR3: CASSLRLSGTGPEQYF

D: TRBD2
J: TRBJ2-3
size: few
length: 14
V: TRBV5-4
DNA: TGTGCCAGCAGTAGCGGGCCGAGCACAGATACGCAGTATTTT
CDR3: CASSSGPSTDTQYF

D: -
J: TRBJ2-7
size: few
length: 17
V: TRBV7-9
DNA: TGTGCCAGCAGCTTAGTCGTCCGGGACAGCGGGCCCTACGAGCAGTACTTC
CDR3: CASSLVVRDSGPYEQYF

D: -
J: TRBJ2-5
size: -
length: 14
V: TRBV5-1
DNA: TGCGCCAGCAGCTCCTCCAGGAGTGGGGAGACCCAGTACTTC
CDR3: CASSSSRSGETQYF

D: -
J: TRBJ2-2
size: few
length: 15
V: TRBV25-1
DNA: TGTGCCAGCAGGACAACAGGATCGAACACCGGGGAGCTGTTTTTT
CDR3: CASRTTGSNTGELFF

D: TRBD1
J: TRBJ2-1
size: -
length: 15
V: TRBV29-1
DNA: TGCAGCGTTAAGAGGGGGCAGGGGTACTACAATGAGCAGTTCTTC
CDR3: CSVKRGQGYYNEQFF

D: TRBD1
J: TRBJ2-7
size: -
length: 15
V: TRBV4-2
DNA: TGTGCCAGCAGCCAAGAACGGGACAGTAGGTACGAGCAGTACTTC
CDR3: CASSQERDSRYEQYF

D: TRBD2
J: TRBJ2-2
size: few
length: 16
V: TRBV19
DNA: TGTGCCAGTAGCCTACTAGCGGGAGAGGGAACCGGGGAGCTGTTTTTT
CDR3: CASSLLAGEGTGELFF

D: -
J: TRBJ2-2
size: -
length: 15
V: TRBV4-1
DNA: TGCGCCAGCAGCCAAGGGAGGGGGATCACCGGGGAGCTGTTTTTT
CDR3: CASSQGRGITGELFF

D: -
J: TRBJ2-1
size: -
length: 14
V: TRBV11-2
DNA: TGTGCCAGCAGCTCCCTGGCGGGACGCAATGAGCAGTTCTTC
CDR3: CASSSLAGRNEQFF

D: TRBD1
J: TRBJ1-5
size: -
length: 15
V: TRBV29-1
DNA: TGCAGCGTGGCACAGGGGGCGGGGGGCAATCAGCCCCAGCATTTT
CDR3: CSVAQGAGGNQPQHF

D: -
J: TRBJ2-5
size: few
length: 15
V: TRBV28
DNA: TGTGCCAGCAGTTTACATGGCGCGGGACAAGAGACCCAGTACTTC
CDR3: CASSLHGAGQETQYF

D: -
J: TRBJ1-1
size: -
length: 11
V: TRBV28
DNA: TGTGCCAGCAGTTTCACCCGTAAAGCTTTCTTT
CDR3: CASSFTRKAFF

D: -
J: TRBJ1-5
size: few
length: 13
V: TRBV2
DNA: TGTGCCAGCAGTGAGGCCTGGAGAATGGCCCAGCATTTT
CDR3: CASSEAWRMAQHF